This is a list of T cell receptor beta chains from one sample in a study of T cells in localized non-small cell lung cancer. Data came from immunoSEQ multiplex PCR; TCRdb stores just in-frame clones and leaves some out. Among over 55,000 clones listed, almost 90% were seen once. This specimen consisted of peripheral blood, obtained before any cancer treatment. The origin of the receptors is a woman aged 40 to 75 with stage I lung adenocarcinoma. Each CDR3 is given with its conserved first and last residue. A D gene is named only where the DNA matches it firmly. Clone size is stated in some rows and not others, as once, few, many or a class when expanded.

clone_size	v_call	j_call	d_call	cdr3_nt	cdr3_aa
NA	TRBV6-4	TRBJ2-6	NA	TGTGCCAGCAGTGAGGGTAGGGGGGACTCTGGGGCCAACGTCCTGACTTTC	CASSEGRGDSGANVLTF
NA	TRBV6-5	TRBJ1-2	NA	TGTGCCAGCAGTGTTGGAGACAGGCCTGGGGGCTACACCTTC	CASSVGDRPGGYTF
NA	TRBV6-6	TRBJ2-5	NA	TGTGCCAGCAGTCTGTTAGGGGTTCGACAGACCCAGTACTTC	CASSLLGVRQTQYF
NA	TRBV2	TRBJ2-7	NA	TGTGCCAGCAGTGAAGGGCTGGCACCCTACGAGCAGTACTTC	CASSEGLAPYEQYF
once	TRBV7-2	TRBJ1-1	NA	TGTGCCAGCAGCCTAAGGACGGTGAACACTGAAGCTTTCTTT	CASSLRTVNTEAFF
NA	TRBV4-3	TRBJ1-4	NA	TGCGCCAGCAGCCAGGGAAGGAGCCAAGAAAAACTGTTTTTT	CASSQGRSQEKLFF
NA	TRBV5-6	TRBJ2-1	NA	TGTGCCAGCAGCTTGGGGATAGAGGGTGAGCAGTTCTTC	CASSLGIEGEQFF
NA	TRBV10-3	TRBJ1-2	NA	TGTGCCATCAGTGTTGGGGAAGTCGGGTATGGCTACACCTTC	CAISVGEVGYGYTF
NA	TRBV7-9	TRBJ1-1	NA	TGTGCCAGCAGCTTAGGAGCAGTGAACACTGAAGCTTTCTTT	CASSLGAVNTEAFF
NA	TRBV27	TRBJ1-5	TRBD1	TGTGCCAGCAGTTCCTGGACAGGGGGAATAGGCAATCAGCCCCAGCATTTT	CASSSWTGGIGNQPQHF
NA	TRBV9	TRBJ1-6	TRBD1	TGTGCCAGCAGCGCCGGGACAGGGGTCTCACCCCTCCACTTT	CASSAGTGVSPLHF
NA	TRBV5-1	TRBJ2-5	NA	TGCGCCAGCAGGGGAGGAAGAGGGCGGCAAGAGACCCAGTACTTC	CASRGGRGRQETQYF
NA	TRBV28	TRBJ1-3	NA	TGTGCCAGCAGTTCGCCGGGGGGGCGAGGAAACACCATATATTTT	CASSSPGGRGNTIYF
NA	TRBV7-6	TRBJ1-4	NA	TGTGCCAGCAGCTCGGAGATGGAGGCGAATGAAAAACTGTTTTTT	CASSSEMEANEKLFF
once	TRBV4-1	TRBJ2-1	TRBD2	TGCGCCAGCAGCCAAGGGAAGGGACTAGCTATTAATGAGCAGTTCTTC	CASSQGKGLAINEQFF
NA	TRBV27	TRBJ2-7	NA	TGTGCCAGCAGTGCGGCTCACCTTAACTCCTACGAGCAGTACTTC	CASSAAHLNSYEQYF
few	TRBV10-3	TRBJ2-7	NA	TGTGCCATCAGTGACAGCTACGAGCAGTACTTC	CAISDSYEQYF
NA	TRBV2	TRBJ1-4	TRBD1	TGTGCCAGCCAGGGGGCGGATGAAAAACTGTTTTTT	CASQGADEKLFF
NA	TRBV19	TRBJ1-5	NA	TGTGCCAGTAGTATTCCAGGGAATCAGCCCCAGCATTTT	CASSIPGNQPQHF
NA	TRBV2	TRBJ2-7	NA	TGTGCCAGCAGTGACTGGCGGGGGCCATACGAGCAGTACTTC	CASSDWRGPYEQYF
NA	TRBV30	TRBJ2-5	NA	TGTGCCTGGAGTGCCGGCCTTGAAGAGACCCAGTACTTC	CAWSAGLEETQYF
NA	TRBV7-9	TRBJ2-4	NA	TGTGCCAGCAGCTCACCGACTAGAGGGGCCAAAAACATTCAGTACTTC	CASSSPTRGAKNIQYF
NA	TRBV6-4	TRBJ2-3	NA	TGTGCCAGCAGTGCTTTTGTCGCCGATACGCAGTATTTT	CASSAFVADTQYF
once	TRBV19	TRBJ1-1	TRBD1	TGTGCCAGTAGGAAGGACAGGGCGGCCACTGAAGCTTTCTTT	CASRKDRAATEAFF
NA	TRBV19	TRBJ2-7	NA	TGTGCCAGTAGTATAACGGGTGAGCAGTACTTC	CASSITGEQYF
NA	TRBV7-2	TRBJ2-2	NA	TGTGCCAGCACCAAACCCCTCCCCCCCGGGGAGCTGTTTTTT	CASTKPLPPGELFF
NA	TRBV5-1	TRBJ2-4	NA	TGCGCCAGCAGCTTGGGCAGTGAAAACATTCAGTACTTC	CASSLGSENIQYF
NA	TRBV7-2	TRBJ1-2	TRBD1	TGTGCCAGCAGCTCTCAGACAGGGCGCGGCTACACCTTC	CASSSQTGRGYTF
NA	TRBV2	TRBJ1-2	TRBD1	TGTGCCAGCAGCCTAGACAGGGCTTCTGGCTACACCTTC	CASSLDRASGYTF
NA	TRBV7-2	TRBJ2-5	TRBD2	TGTGCCAGCAGCGACCAACCGGGACTACAGACCCAGTACTTC	CASSDQPGLQTQYF
NA	TRBV19	TRBJ1-5	NA	TGTGCCAGTAGCGTTCAGGGCGGTTATAGCAATCAGCCCCAGCATTTT	CASSVQGGYSNQPQHF
NA	TRBV27	TRBJ1-2	NA	TGTGCCAGCAGTTGGGGCAGGGGAAGCTATGGCTACACCTTC	CASSWGRGSYGYTF
NA	TRBV2	TRBJ2-7	NA	TGTGCCAGCAGTGAATTGTGGGGGAACGAGCAGTACTTC	CASSELWGNEQYF
NA	TRBV10-3	TRBJ1-1	NA	TGTGCCATCAGCCGTCAGGCGGACACTGAAGCTTTCTTT	CAISRQADTEAFF
NA	TRBV5-1	TRBJ2-2	TRBD2	TGCGCCAGCAGCTATACGGCTAGCGGGAGTTTTAGTGTCACCGGGGAGCTGTTTTTT	CASSYTASGSFSVTGELFF
NA	TRBV19	TRBJ1-5	NA	TGTGCCAGTAGTTCTGGGTTGGGTCAGCCCCAGCATTTT	CASSSGLGQPQHF
NA	TRBV18	TRBJ1-5	NA	TGTGCCAGCTCACCACCGGCGGGGACTCAGCCCCAGCATTTT	CASSPPAGTQPQHF
NA	TRBV28	TRBJ2-7	NA	TGTGCCAGCAGACCTCTCGGCGGGGATTCCCCCTACGAGCAGTACTTC	CASRPLGGDSPYEQYF
NA	TRBV5-1	TRBJ2-3	NA	TGCGCCAGCAGCTTCCAGGGTTCCGCAGATACGCAGTATTTT	CASSFQGSADTQYF
NA	TRBV19	TRBJ1-2	NA	TGTGCCAGTAGTAGCCCGGGGACCGGCGTGGATGGCTACACCTTC	CASSSPGTGVDGYTF